Reported below is one T cell receptor (beta chain). Between the trimmed V and J ends, which lost 5 bases and 2 bases, there was a span of 5 bases. The CDR3 contains 12 residues. Germline CDR1 is SGHAT and CDR2 is FQNNGV. With 60 Vbeta and 13 Jbeta primers, the PCR was carried out. Sequenced by immunoSEQ multiplex PCR; TCRdb stores in-frame clones only, minus some. This table has about 120,000 clones, approximately 80% appearing once. These data belong to a study of cytomegalovirus exposure and HLA in healthy donors. This rearrangement joins TRBV11-2 to TRBJ2-3; the D is unclear. Sequenced material: PBMCs. The receptor was isolated from a human donor in good health. The CDR3 region has the DNA TGTGCCAGCAGCCGGTCCACAGATACGCAGTATTTT. Translated: CASSRSTDTQYF.